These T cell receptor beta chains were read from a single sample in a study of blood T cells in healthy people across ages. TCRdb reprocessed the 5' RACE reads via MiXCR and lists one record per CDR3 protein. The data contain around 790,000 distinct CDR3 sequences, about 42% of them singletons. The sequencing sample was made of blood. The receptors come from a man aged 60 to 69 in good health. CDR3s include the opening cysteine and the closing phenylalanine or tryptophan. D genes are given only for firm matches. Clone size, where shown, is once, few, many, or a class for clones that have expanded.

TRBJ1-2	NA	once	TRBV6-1	CASSANVKGKGYTF	TGTGCCAGCAGTGCAAATGTTAAGGGGAAAGGCTACACCTTC
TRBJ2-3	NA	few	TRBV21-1	CAITTEKGTDTQYF	TGTGCCATCACCACAGAGAAGGGCACAGATACGCAGTATTTT
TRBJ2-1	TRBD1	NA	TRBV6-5	CASRPRQGGHNEQFF	TGTGCCAGCAGGCCGAGACAGGGCGGACACAATGAGCAGTTCTTC
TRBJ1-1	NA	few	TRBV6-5	CASRTGTVNTEAFF	TGTGCCAGCAGAACCGGGACCGTGAACACTGAAGCTTTCTTT
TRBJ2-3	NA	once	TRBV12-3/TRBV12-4	CASSSGGRSTDTQYF	TGTGCCAGCAGTTCCGGCGGGCGATCCACAGATACGCAGTATTTT
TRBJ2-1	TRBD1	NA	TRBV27	CASSPIRDREFF	TGTGCCAGCAGTCCCATCCGGGACAGGGAGTTCTTC
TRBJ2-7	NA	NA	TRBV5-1	CASSPGIRRESEQYF	TGCGCCAGCAGCCCCGGGATCCGCCGGGAGAGCGAGCAGTACTTC
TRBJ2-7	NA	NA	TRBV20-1	CSAMGATYEQYF	TGCAGTGCTATGGGGGCGACTTACGAGCAGTACTTC
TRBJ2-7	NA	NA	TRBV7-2	CASSLVDRESYEQYF	TGTGCCAGCAGCTTAGTTGACAGAGAATCCTACGAGCAGTACTTC
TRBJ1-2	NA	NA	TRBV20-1	CSARGFEDGYTF	TGCAGTGCTAGGGGATTTGAGGATGGCTACACCTTC
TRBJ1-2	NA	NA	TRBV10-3	CAISEGPSYGYTF	TGTGCCATCAGTGAAGGGCCGAGCTATGGCTACACCTTC
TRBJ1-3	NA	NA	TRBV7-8	CASSLTGVGNTIYF	TGTGCCAGCAGCTTAACGGGGGTTGGAAACACCATATATTTT
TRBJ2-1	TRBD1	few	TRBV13	CASSQGQGRYNEQFF	TGTGCCAGCAGCCAAGGACAGGGGCGGTACAATGAGCAGTTCTTC
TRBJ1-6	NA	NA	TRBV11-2	CASSPTVQGLNSPLHF	TGTGCCAGCAGCCCGACGGTCCAGGGCCTCAATTCACCCCTCCACTTT
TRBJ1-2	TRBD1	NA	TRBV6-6	CASSTTGTGDGYTF	TGTGCCAGCAGTACCACCGGGACAGGGGATGGCTACACCTTC
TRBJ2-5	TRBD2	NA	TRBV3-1	CASSPRGGQGNEQYF	TGTGCCAGCAGCCCGCGGGGGGGCCAAGGGAATGAGCAGTACTTC
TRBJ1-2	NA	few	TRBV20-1	CSARIVTSGGYGYTF	TGCAGTGCTCGAATAGTTACATCGGGGGGCTATGGCTACACCTTC
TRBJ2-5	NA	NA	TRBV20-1	CSADQETQYF	TGCAGTGCGGACCAAGAGACCCAGTACTTC
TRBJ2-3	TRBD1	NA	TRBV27	CASMWGQGPTDTQYF	TGTGCCAGCATGTGGGGACAGGGCCCCACAGATACGCAGTATTTT
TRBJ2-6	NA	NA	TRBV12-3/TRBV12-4	CASSLWGGDSSGANVLTF	TGTGCCAGCAGTTTATGGGGTGGGGACTCTTCTGGGGCCAACGTCCTGACTTTC
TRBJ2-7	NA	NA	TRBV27	CASSLGRLNYEQYF	TGTGCCAGCAGTTTGGGCAGGCTCAACTACGAGCAGTACTTC
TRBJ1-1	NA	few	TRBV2	CASSELIDRLNTEAFF	TGTGCCAGCAGTGAACTTATCGACAGGCTGAACACTGAAGCTTTCTTT
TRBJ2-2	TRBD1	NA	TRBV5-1	CASSRGQGNTGELFF	TGTGCCAGCAGCCGGGGACAGGGGAACACCGGGGAGCTGTTTTTT
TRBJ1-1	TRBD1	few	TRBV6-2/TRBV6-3	CASGKTGTVNTEAFF	TGTGCCAGCGGGAAGACTGGGACAGTGAACACTGAAGCTTTCTTT
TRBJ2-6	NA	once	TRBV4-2	CASSQRDYGANVLTF	TGTGCCAGCAGCCAGAGAGACTACGGGGCCAACGTCCTGACTTTC
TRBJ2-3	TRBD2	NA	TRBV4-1	CASSQAVPSGITDTQYF	TGCGCCAGCAGCCAAGCTGTTCCTAGCGGAATCACAGATACGCAGTATTTT
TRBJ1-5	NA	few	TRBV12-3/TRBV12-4	CASSLFGNQPQHF	TGTGCCAGCAGTTTGTTTGGCAATCAGCCCCAGCATTTT
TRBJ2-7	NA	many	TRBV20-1	CSARDRTLEQYF	TGCAGTGCTAGAGATCGGACGTTGGAGCAGTACTTC